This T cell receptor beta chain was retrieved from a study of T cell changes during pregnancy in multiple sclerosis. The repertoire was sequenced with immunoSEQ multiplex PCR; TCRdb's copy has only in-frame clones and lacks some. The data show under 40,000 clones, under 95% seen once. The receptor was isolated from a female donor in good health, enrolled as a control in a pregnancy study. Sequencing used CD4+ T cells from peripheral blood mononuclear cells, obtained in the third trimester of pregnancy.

In DNA form, the CDR3 reads TGTGCCAGCAGTGTGGAGGGGCCGGTGCAGTACTTC. This translates into CASSVEGPVQYF. The chain is built from TRBV2 and TRBJ2-7; a possible D gene is TRBD2 (6 bases). Germline loops: CDR1 SNHLY, CDR2 FYNNEI. The length of the CDR3 is 12 residues. V lost 4 bases and J 9 bases, leaving 13 bases between the germline ends.